The 27 T cell receptor beta chains below come from one sample, sequenced in a study of CD8+CD57+ T cells in acquired aplastic anemia. For CDR3 and TCR beta VDJ profiling, genomic DNA was the template used. A single record per CDR3 protein comes from TCRdb applying MiXCR to the reads. The data show about 180,000 distinct CDR3 sequences, nearly 50% seen once. The authors sequenced patients whose flow cytometry had shown CD8+CD57+ cell expansion. The specimen was sorted CD4+, CD8+, or CD8+CD57+ T cells (not recorded which) from PBMCs. The receptors derive from a human donor with aplastic anemia.

This clonotype has ten or more counts. This sequence joins TRBV6-2 or TRBV6-3 and TRBJ2-3, with TRBD2 matching over 7 bases. Germline V lookup: CDR1 MNHEY, CDR2 SVGEGT. This CDR3 has 11 residues. Trimming took 7 bases from V and 12 from J; bases not matched to a gene: 7. CDR3 nucleotide sequence: TGTGCCAGCATATTAGCGGGCGAACAGTATTTT. Protein product: CASILAGEQYF.

This clonotype occurred a few times. This CDR3 reads CASSNPETGDYNEQFF. As DNA, the CDR3 is TGTGCCAGTAGTAACCCCGAGACAGGGGACTACAATGAGCAGTTCTTC. This chain uses TRBV19 with TRBJ2-1, with TRBD1 matching over 8 bases. There are 16 residues in the CDR3. With 4 bases clipped from V and 3 bases from J, the junction kept 8 bases outside the gene matches. Germline lookup yields CDR1 LNHDA and CDR2 SQIVND (reference sequence).

V usage is TRBV25-1 and J usage is TRBJ1-2; TRBD1 might be the D (5 bases). Germline V gene sequence: CDR1 MGHDK, CDR2 SYGVNS. This CDR3 is built from 14 residues. Trimming removed 6 bases at V and 7 bases at J, with 18 bases between. CDR3 nucleotide sequence: TGTGCCAGCAGGGGCTGGGGACTTGAAGGTGGCTACACCTTC. Amino acid sequence: CASRGWGLEGGYTF.

This clonotype has just a few counts. No conserved phenylalanine or tryptophan is present at the end of the CDR3, so a read error is the likely explanation. The CDR3 sequence is CASSLRSDTQYL. The CDR3, as DNA: TGTGCCAGCAGTCTACGATCCGATACGCAGTATCTT. The chain is built from TRBV7-9 and TRBJ2-3; no clear D. The CDR3 spans 12 residues. Germline V gives CDR1 SEHNR, CDR2 FQNEAQ (reference sequence). Deletions cut 6 bases from V and 6 bases from J, with 10 bases between.

The chain links TRBV6-1 to TRBJ2-7; D is perhaps TRBD1 or TRBD2 (5 bases each). The CDR3 is made up of 17 amino acids. Germline CDR1 and CDR2: MNHNS and SASEGT. Trimming left V 2 bases short and J 0 bases short, with 17 bases between. This chain's CDR3 is CASSELQETKCSYEQYF. CDR3 coding DNA: TGTGCCAGCAGTGAACTACAGGAGACTAAGTGCTCCTACGAGCAGTACTTC.

A word on this clonotype: This could be a read error, since a much larger clone is one nucleotide away. CDR3 protein: CASSLASGGFDTQYF. CDR3 nucleotide sequence: TGCGCCAGCAGCTTGGCTAGCGGGGGTTTTGATACGCAGTATTTT. The chain has TRBV5-1 and TRBJ2-3; 10 nucleotides match TRBD2. There are 15 residues in the CDR3. With 0 bases clipped from V and 6 bases from J, the junction kept 4 bases outside the gene matches. Germline CDR1 SGHRS, CDR2 YFSETQ.

This clonotype was counted at least ten times. The chain has TRBV12-3 or TRBV12-4 and TRBJ2-2, with a weak D call TRBD1 (6 bases). Trimming cost V 6 bases and J 5 bases, with 13 bases left between them. The CDR3 contains 14 residues. CDR3 nucleotide sequence: TGTGCCAGCAGCCGTACAGGGTTTACCGGGGAGCTGTTTTTT. It codes for CASSRTGFTGELFF.

V usage is TRBV24-1 and J usage is TRBJ2-7; the match to TRBD1 covers 8 bases. V lost 2 bases and J lost 5; bases outside the gene matches: 1. The germline CDR1 and CDR2 sequences are KGHDR and SFDVKD. There are 13 residues in the CDR3. CDR3 region: CATSDWDRNEQYF. In DNA form, the CDR3 reads TGTGCCACCAGTGATTGGGACAGGAACGAGCAGTACTTC.

This clonotype appeared a few times. The chain employs TRBV10-2 and TRBJ1-2; TRBD1 agrees at 7 bases. The germline V gene encodes CDR1 WSHSY and CDR2 SAAADI. With 8 bases clipped from V and 6 bases from J, the junction kept 6 bases outside the gene matches. The CDR3 runs to 12 residues. CDR3 nucleotide sequence: TGCGCCAGCCAGACAGGGAAGGATGGCTACACCTTC. Translation: CASQTGKDGYTF.

This clonotype was picked up many times. This rearrangement joins TRBV2 to TRBJ2-3; 13 bases are shared with TRBD2. This CDR3 spans 17 amino acids. J was trimmed by 0 bases and V by 5 bases; bases with no gene match: 5. Germline CDR1 and CDR2: SNHLY and FYNNEI. CDR3 coding DNA: TGTGCCAGCAGTCGTCGGACTAGCGGGGGCAGCACAGATACGCAGTATTTT. It yields the protein CASSRRTSGGSTDTQYF. The variable domain in full, with the rest retrieved from reference TRBV2 and TRBJ2-3, is EPEVTQTPSHQVTQMGQEVILRCVPISNHLYFYWYRQILGQKVEFLVSFYNNEISEKSEIFDDQFSVERPDGSNFTLKIRSTKLEDSAMYFCASSRRTSGGSTDTQYFGPGTRLTVL.

The CDR3 spells CASSLTGPSTDTQYF. DNA for the CDR3: TGTGCCAGCAGCTTAACGGGACCTAGCACAGATACGCAGTATTTT. The chain employs TRBV11-1 and TRBJ2-3; D is perhaps TRBD1 or TRBD2 (5 bases each). Germline CDR1 and CDR2: SGHAT and FQDESV (reference sequence). V was cut by 2 bases and J by 0 bases, with 9 bases left in between. The CDR3 is 15 amino acids.

The V call is TRBV2, the J call TRBJ1-1, with D maybe TRBD1 (6 bases). V was shortened by 3 bases and J by 1 base, with 9 bases between the two germline ends. This CDR3 is 14 amino acids long. Germline V gives CDR1 SNHLY, CDR2 FYNNEI. The CDR3 sequence is CASSDRGANTEAFF. The CDR3 DNA follows: TGTGCCAGCAGTGATAGGGGGGCGAACACTGAAGCTTTCTTT.

This chain joins TRBV10-3 and TRBJ2-2, with D maybe TRBD2 (6 bases). There are 14 residues in the CDR3. The germline CDR1 and CDR2 sequences are ENHRY and SYGVKD. Trimming removed 7 bases from V and 5 bases from J, with 14 bases in between. CDR3 in DNA: TGTGCCATCACGAAGGCGGGGCAGACCGGGGAGCTGTTTTTT. Translating it yields CAITKAGQTGELFF.

Many counts were recorded for this clonotype. The genes are TRBV7-9 and TRBJ2-7; TRBD1 or TRBD2 may be the D gene (5 bases each). The CDR3 covers 14 residues. The germline V gene encodes CDR1 SEHNR and CDR2 FQNEAQ (reference sequence). The V end lost 4 bases, the J end lost 3 bases, and 13 bases lay between the germline ends. CDR3 DNA sequence: TGTGCCAGCAGCTCCTCCGGGACGGGCTACGAGCAGTACTTC. It specifies CASSSSGTGYEQYF.

The chain uses TRBV2 and TRBJ2-3; 8 bases match TRBD2. J was trimmed by 1 base and V by 6 bases; bases with no gene match: 6. CDR1 is SNHLY, CDR2 FYNNEI, per germline. The CDR3 is made up of 15 amino acids. The CDR3 loop reads CASRLAGTGTDTQYF. In DNA form, the CDR3 reads TGTGCCAGCAGGTTAGCGGGGACGGGCACAGATACGCAGTATTTT.

V and J are TRBV7-2 and TRBJ2-7; a weak D match, TRBD2 (6 bases). Germline loops: CDR1 SGHTA, CDR2 FQGNSA. V lost 2 bases and J lost 2, with 7 bases in between. The CDR3 is made up of 13 amino acids. CDR3 bases: TGTGCCAGCAGCTTATCTAGCGCCTACGAGCAGTACTTC. It specifies CASSLSSAYEQYF.

In its sample, this clonotype was seen many times. The chain is built from TRBV20-1 and TRBJ2-7; 8 nucleotides line up with TRBD2. Germline CDR1 is DFQATT and CDR2 is SNEGSKA (reference sequence). J gave up 6 bases and V 3 bases, and 4 bases lay outside the gene matches. The CDR3 runs to 12 residues. As DNA, the CDR3 is TGCAGTGCTAGGGGTAGCGGGGTCGAGCAGTACTTC. Its translation: CSARGSGVEQYF.

This sequence joins TRBV6-2 or TRBV6-3 and TRBJ1-1; TRBD1 matches 7 bases. The CDR3 consists of 12 residues. V shed 4 bases, J shed 11 bases, and the junction held 7 bases outside the gene matches. Germline loops: CDR1 MNHEY, CDR2 SVGEGT. The CDR3 nucleotides read TGTGCCAGCAGTTCCGGACAGGTTACGGCTTTCTTT. Translated: CASSSGQVTAFF.

This clonotype was seen ten or more times. The CDR3 bases are TGTGCCAGTAGTCCAGGGGGCGCACGGGAAAAACTGTTTTTT. Encoded protein: CASSPGGAREKLFF. The chain joins TRBV19 to TRBJ1-4; 8 bases match TRBD1. The CDR3 runs to 14 residues. Germline loops: CDR1 LNHDA, CDR2 SQIVND (reference sequence). Trimming took 5 bases from V and 8 from J; bases not matched to a gene: 7.

For the CDR3, the DNA is TGTGCCACGCCGGAGGGGAACACTGAAGCTTTCTTT. It specifies CATPEGNTEAFF. This chain uses TRBV24-1 with TRBJ1-1; D not resolved. From germline, CDR1 is KGHDR and CDR2 SFDVKD. The ends were cut back, 10 bases at V and 1 base at J, with 9 bases in the middle. The length of the CDR3 is 12 residues.

This clonotype has at least ten counts. The chain carries TRBV19 and TRBJ1-5, with TRBD1 identical over 7 bases. V dropped 1 base and J dropped 3; count of bases not matched to a gene: 3. This CDR3 comprises 15 residues. The V gene's germline CDR1 is LNHDA and CDR2 SQIVND (reference sequence). CDR3 in DNA: TGTGCCAGTAGTATAGGCGGGACAGACAATCAGCCCCAGCATTTT. It yields the protein CASSIGGTDNQPQHF.

The chain uses TRBV5-1 and TRBJ2-1; D could derive from TRBD1 or TRBD2 (5 bases each). The V gene's germline CDR1 is SGHRS and CDR2 YFSETQ. The CDR3 totals 15 residues. The germline V and J ends were trimmed by 3 bases and 6 bases, with 16 bases remaining between them. As DNA, the CDR3 is TGCGCCAGCAGCTCGTCAAGGGGAGCATCCAATGAGCAGTTCTTC. Translating it yields CASSSSRGASNEQFF.

The chain is built from TRBV15 and TRBJ2-1; D gene unclear. Deletions cut 1 base from V and 0 bases from J, with 10 bases between. Germline V CDR1 and CDR2: LNHNV, YYDKDF (reference sequence). CDR3 length: 16 amino acids. The CDR3 loop reads CATSRGWDSSYNEQFF. The CDR3 DNA reads as TGTGCCACCAGCAGAGGCTGGGATAGCTCCTACAATGAGCAGTTCTTC.

The V and J genes are TRBV11-1 and TRBJ2-2; D is perhaps TRBD2 (6 bases). Per germline, CDR1 SGHAT and CDR2 FQDESV (reference sequence). CDR3 length: 17 amino acids. V shed 4 bases and J shed 5 bases, with 20 bases lying between them. Written as DNA, the CDR3 is TGTGCCAGCAGCTCCGGAGGCGGGGACGGAGAAACCGGGGAGCTGTTTTTT. It yields the protein CASSSGGGDGETGELFF. Complete variable domain (other parts from reference TRBV11-1 and TRBJ2-2): EAEVAQSPRYKITEKSQAVAFWCDPISGHATLYWYRQILGQGPELLVQFQDESVVDDSQLPKDRFSAERLKGVDSTLKIQPAELGDSAMYLCASSSGGGDGETGELFFGEGSRLTVL.

This clonotype was detected ten times or more. The chain employs TRBV10-1 and TRBJ2-2; possibly TRBD1 or TRBD2 for D (5 bases each). Germline V gene sequence: CDR1 WNHNN, CDR2 SYGVQD (reference sequence). This CDR3 comprises 15 residues. V lost 3 bases and J 2 bases, leaving 10 bases between the germline ends. For the CDR3, the DNA is TGCGCCAGCAGTGACTGGGGGTTTAACACCGGGGAGCTGTTTTTT. Encoded protein: CASSDWGFNTGELFF.

V and J are TRBV27 and TRBJ2-2; no firm D call. This CDR3 is built from 18 residues. The V gene's germline CDR1 is MNHEY and CDR2 SMNVEV (reference sequence). V lost 6 bases to trimming and J lost 1 base, with 21 bases between them. This CDR3 is CASRVRPSGWGNTGELFF. The DNA of the CDR3 is TGTGCCAGCAGGGTGAGGCCGTCTGGGTGGGGGAACACCGGGGAGCTGTTTTTT.

The chain couples TRBV4-1 to TRBJ2-7; D possibly corresponds to TRBD2 (5 bases). V shed 4 bases and J shed 2 bases, with 15 bases lying between them. The CDR3 is 15 amino acids. Germline V CDR1 and CDR2: MGHRA, YSYEKL. The CDR3 DNA sequence: TGCGCCAGCAGCCCCGCTCGCGGGCAGACCTACGAGCAGTACTTC. This codes for CASSPARGQTYEQYF.